This TCR beta chain was identified in a study of blood T cell repertoires in COVID-19 (dated by TCRdb to 2018 to 2020). In terms of the full investigation: The collaborator samples originated in the United States, Italy and Spain and spanned the acute and convalescent phases of COVID-19. The material from the prospective study consisted of cDNA or gDNA derived from T cells, B-cell-depleted T cells, or PBMCs. Subjects who had been exposed to COVID-19, were actively infected with it, or had recovered from it provided the deeply sampled blood TCRbeta repertoires that made up the dataset. The repertoires were released in a freely available public database meant as a resource for research on the immune response to SARS-CoV-2. The samples were drawn from the first 160 participants of the ongoing ImmuneRACE study and from 1,200 or so subjects provided by 6 global collaborators. A de-identified subject ID, COVID-19 status, age in years and sex were almost always included in the sample metadata. Where HLA class I and class II types were available, the types were taken from metadata supplied by the sample provider, not from assay-based typing. What the research found in general, with its limitations: Clinical and demographic metadata were provided uncurated, with the amount varying by source and participant.

TCRbeta CDR3 regions were amplified from genomic DNA using the immunoSEQ Assay, a bias-controlled multiplex PCR. On the authors' methods: Within the assay, amplification of reference gene primers was used to estimate how many nucleated cells each sample contained. To quantify the absolute abundance of each unique TCRbeta CDR3 rearrangement, sequence reads were collapsed and filtered. For each sample, productive Simpson clonality was calculated as the square root of Simpson's diversity index over productive rearrangements. The table comes from immuneACCESS by way of TCRdb, which keeps in-frame sequences with V and J called. Part of the clones is missing from these tables; in studies checked, under half for an unresolved V gene and the rest for unknown reasons. V, J and clone size were drawn from that table, and D and trimming were deduced from the DNA. The sample profile shows about 140,000 clones; 80% to 85% of them were found once. Approximately 3.9% of the sample is held by the ten biggest clonotypes.

As to this clone: Its specific antigen is unknown. Base quality data are lacking; no much larger clone is found one base away.

The collaborating institutions used their own protocols to collect whole blood in K2EDTA tubes. Collaborator samples were shipped for TCRbeta analysis as frozen whole blood, isolated PBMCs, or DNA extracted from either sample type. The V end loses 3 bases and the J end loses 6 bases, and a stretch of 12 bases separates them. There are 14 amino acids in the CDR3, from cysteine to phenylalanine inclusive. Only CDR3 DNA remains: 42 bases, in frame from the first base. CDR1 and CDR2, per the germline V gene, are MNHEY and SVGAGI. Sequencing was carried out using peripheral blood. This clonotype originated in a woman aged 60-75 years with acute or convalescent COVID-19. The receptor chain draws on TRBV6-5 and TRBJ1-5; the D segment could be TRBD1, given 5 matching bases. DNA sequence: TGTGCCAGCAGTTATGGCCAGGGTATTCAGCCCCAGCATTTT. This encodes CASSYGQGIQPQHF.